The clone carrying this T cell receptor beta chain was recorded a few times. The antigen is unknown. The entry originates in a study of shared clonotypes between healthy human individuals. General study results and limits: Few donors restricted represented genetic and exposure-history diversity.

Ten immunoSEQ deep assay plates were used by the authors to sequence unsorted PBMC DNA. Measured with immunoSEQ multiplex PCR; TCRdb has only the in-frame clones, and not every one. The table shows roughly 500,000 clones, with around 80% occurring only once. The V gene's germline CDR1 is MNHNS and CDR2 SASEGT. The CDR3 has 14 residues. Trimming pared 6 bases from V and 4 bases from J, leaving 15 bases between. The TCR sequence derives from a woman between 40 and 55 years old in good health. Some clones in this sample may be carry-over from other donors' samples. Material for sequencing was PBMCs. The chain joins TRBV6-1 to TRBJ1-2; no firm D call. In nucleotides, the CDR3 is TGTGCCAGCAGGTCCGGGAGTACCTCCTATGGCTACACCTTC. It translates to CASRSGSTSYGYTF.